The entry below gives a single TCR beta chain sequence along with its context. Antigen unknown. A read error may produce the germline difference seen at one junction end. This CDR3 region has 13 residues. Germline loops: CDR1 MNHEY, CDR2 SVGAGI. This sample is part of a study of spatial heterogeneity in lung cancer. TCRdb reanalysed the 5' RACE reads using MiXCR and keeps one entry per CDR3 protein. The sample consists of around 2,900 distinct CDR3 sequences, 4.5% of them appearing once. Sample time point: sample taken at primary tumor resection. Whole RNA, which was extracted from tumor, nontumor lung tissue or frozen PBMC, was sequenced without any cell sorting. Study-wide results and caveats: Tumors with more nonsynonymous mutations had more expanded intratumoral alpha and beta TCRs.

Source: lung tumor tissue, taken at surgery. This TCR came from a female donor with early-stage non-small cell lung cancer. The V gene is TRBV6-5, the J gene TRBJ2-7; weak D call: TRBD1 (6 bases). The DNA of the CDR3 is TGTGCCAACAGTTACGGACAGAACGCAGAGCAGTACTTC. Its protein product is CANSYGQNAEQYF.